The 21 T cell receptor beta chains below come from one sample, sequenced in a study of blood T cell repertoires in COVID-19 (dated by TCRdb to about 2020). The library was prepared using the immunoSEQ multiplex PCR assay. Held by TCRdb, this immuneACCESS table contains in-frame sequences only and omits some clones. Under half of the omission traces to an unresolved V gene where checked; the cause of the rest is unknown. Within this sample are around 25,000 clones, with about nine tenths of them counted one time only. The top ten constitute under 10% of the sample. The source material was peripheral blood. The origin of the receptors is a woman in her forties or fifties with active COVID-19.

The chain uses TRBV15 and TRBJ1-1; 10 bases map to TRBD1. V lost 1 base to trimming and J lost 2 bases; unmatched junction nucleotides: 10. Germline loops: CDR1 LNHNV, CDR2 YYDKDF (reference sequence). The CDR3 covers 18 residues. In DNA, the CDR3 is TGTGCCACCAGCAGAGGTTCCGGGACAGGGGCGTTTAACACTGAAGCTTTCTTT. Amino acids: CATSRGSGTGAFNTEAFF. The whole variable domain, filled in from reference TRBV15 and TRBJ1-1, reads DAMVIQNPRYQVTQFGKPVTLSCSQTLNHNVMYWYQQKSSQAPKLLFHYYDKDFNNEADTPDNFQSRRPNTSFCFLDIRSPGLGDTAMYLCATSRGSGTGAFNTEAFFGQGTRLTVV.

This clone was seen a few times. V gene TRBV5-5 combines with J gene TRBJ1-5; D is possibly TRBD1 (5 bases). Deletions cut 0 bases from V and 0 bases from J, with 13 bases between. The CDR3 totals 17 residues. Germline V gene data show CDR1 as SGHKS and CDR2 as YYEKEE (reference sequence). CDR3 in amino acids: CASSLALGGPSNQPQHF. CDR3 sequence (DNA): TGTGCCAGCAGCTTGGCCTTGGGGGGACCTAGCAATCAGCCCCAGCATTTT.

V and J are TRBV5-1 and TRBJ2-1; 8 nucleotides agree with TRBD1. This CDR3 region has 14 residues. The junction had 0 bases not matched to a gene; V was cut back by 0 bases and J by 4 bases. Germline-derived CDR1 and CDR2 are SGHRS and YFSETQ. The chain's CDR3 is CASSLGDRYNEQFF. The CDR3 bases are TGCGCCAGCAGCTTGGGGGACAGGTACAATGAGCAGTTCTTC.

The chain is built from TRBV5-4 and TRBJ1-2; D gene ambiguous. This CDR3 has 11 amino acids. Per the germline V gene, CDR1 is SGHNT and CDR2 is YYREEE (reference sequence). The V gene lost 7 bases and the J gene lost 4 bases, with 8 bases spanning the gap. The CDR3 coding sequence is TGTGCCAGCTCGGGGTCCTATGGCTACACCTTC. Translated, it gives CASSGSYGYTF.

V and J are TRBV19 and TRBJ1-5; D perhaps matches TRBD1 (5 bases). Trimming cost V 2 bases and J 0 bases, with 14 bases left between them. Germline V gene lookup returns CDR1 LNHDA and CDR2 SQIVND (reference sequence). This CDR3 is built from 17 residues. The CDR3 coding sequence is TGTGCCAGTAGTATAAGGAGCGGGACTTATAGCAATCAGCCCCAGCATTTT. Translated, it gives CASSIRSGTYSNQPQHF.

The rearrangement uses TRBV2 and TRBJ1-1; D is possibly TRBD1 (6 bases). Trimming removed 5 bases from V and 6 bases from J, with 10 bases in between. Germline values: CDR1 SNHLY, CDR2 FYNNEI. The CDR3 is 12 amino acids. CDR3: CASSFQGSEAFF. The CDR3 DNA is TGTGCCAGCAGTTTTCAGGGGTCTGAAGCTTTCTTT.

The chain is built from TRBV7-6 and TRBJ1-6; D may be TRBD1 (5 bases). This CDR3 spans 16 amino acids. Trimming stripped 3 bases from V and 8 bases from J, with 17 bases between. Germline V gives CDR1 SGHVS, CDR2 FNYEAQ. The CDR3 nucleotides are TGTGCCAGCAGCTTCGCTTGGGGGGGTATAGATTCACCCCTCCACTTT. Its translation: CASSFAWGGIDSPLHF. Looking up the rest from reference TRBV7-6 and TRBJ1-6 gives the full variable domain: GAGVSQSPRYKVTKRGQDVALRCDPISGHVSLYWYRQALGQGPEFLTYFNYEAQQDKSGLPNDRFSAERPEGSISTLTIQRTEQRDSAMYRCASSFAWGGIDSPLHFGNGTRLTVT.

The chain couples TRBV18 to TRBJ2-1; TRBD2 aligns across 14 bases. The V gene end was trimmed by 3 bases and the J gene end by 9 bases; junction bases not matched to a gene: 4. CDR1 and CDR2 (germline): KGHSH, LQKENI. CDR3 size: 15 residues. CDR3 nucleotides: TGTGCCAGCTCACCGGGACTAGCGGGAGCCGTTGAGCAGTTCTTC. Its translation: CASSPGLAGAVEQFF.

CDR3 region: CASSLVRRSREAFF. Here the CDR3 DNA reads TGTGCCAGCAGCTTAGTACGGAGATCGCGTGAAGCTTTCTTT. The chain recombines TRBV11-2 with TRBJ1-1; unclear D gene. The CDR3 has 14 residues. Between the trimmed V and J ends, which lost 1 base and 7 bases, there was a span of 13 bases. CDR1 and CDR2 from the germline V gene are SGHAT and FQNNGV. Filled out from reference TRBV11-2 and TRBJ1-1, the complete variable domain reads EAGVAQSPRYKIIEKRQSVAFWCNPISGHATLYWYQQILGQGPKLLIQFQNNGVVDDSQLPKDRFSAERLKGVDSTLKIQPAKLEDSAVYLCASSLVRRSREAFFGQGTRLTVV.

CDR3 sequence: CASSQPTGGPYNEQFF. CDR3 DNA: TGCGCCAGCAGCCAACCGACAGGGGGACCCTACAATGAGCAGTTCTTC. The J gene is TRBJ2-1, the V gene TRBV4-1; TRBD1 agrees at 9 bases. There are 16 residues in the CDR3. Germline V lookup: CDR1 MGHRA, CDR2 YSYEKL. J lost 2 bases, V lost 2 bases, and 4 bases had no gene match.

This clone was counted between two and nine times. The rearrangement uses TRBV7-9 and TRBJ2-3; possible D gene TRBD1, 5 bases. CDR1 is SEHNR and CDR2 is FQNEAQ in the germline V gene (reference sequence). The CDR3 totals 14 residues. V was cut by 1 base and J by 0 bases, with 5 bases left in between. The CDR3 bases are TGTGCCAGCAGCTTAGAGGGGAGCACAGATACGCAGTATTTT. Protein product: CASSLEGSTDTQYF.

The chain combines TRBV7-3 with TRBJ2-1; the match to TRBD2 covers 7 bases. Germline trimming cut 1 base from V and 9 bases from J; bases unmatched to any gene: 9. The CDR3 totals 15 residues. The germline gives CDR1 SGHTA, CDR2 FQGTGA. For the CDR3, the DNA is TGTGCCAGCAGCTTAAGCGGGAGTGGCGCGAGTGAGCAGTTCTTC. Translated, it gives CASSLSGSGASEQFF.

The chain uses TRBV9 and TRBJ1-2, with D tentatively TRBD1 (5 bases). The CDR3 consists of 17 residues. Germline V gene data show CDR1 as SGDLS and CDR2 as YYNGEE. Trimming stripped 0 bases from V and 4 bases from J, with 19 bases between. The DNA of the CDR3 is TGTGCCAGCAGCGTAGGGTTGTCCGGGGGTCGCTTCTATGGCTACACCTTC. Translating it yields CASSVGLSGGRFYGYTF.

This clone was seen a single time. This rearrangement joins TRBV11-2 to TRBJ1-4; D might be TRBD1 (6 bases). The V end lost 2 bases, the J end lost 5 bases, and 9 bases lay between the germline ends. Per germline, CDR1 SGHAT and CDR2 FQNNGV. The CDR3 consists of 14 residues. The CDR3 sequence is CASSLQGHNEKLFF. CDR3 sequence (DNA): TGTGCCAGCAGCTTACAGGGACACAATGAAAAACTGTTTTTT. The full variable domain, with the rest looked up from reference TRBV11-2 and TRBJ1-4, is EAGVAQSPRYKIIEKRQSVAFWCNPISGHATLYWYQQILGQGPKLLIQFQNNGVVDDSQLPKDRFSAERLKGVDSTLKIQPAKLEDSAVYLCASSLQGHNEKLFFGSGTQLSVL.

A single count supports this clone. The chain is built from TRBV5-1 and TRBJ2-7, with TRBD2 identical over 7 bases. This CDR3 region has 14 residues. In germline, CDR1 is SGHRS, CDR2 YFSETQ. The chain's CDR3 is CAFASSGPSYEQYF. The CDR3 DNA reads TGCGCTTTCGCTAGTAGCGGGCCTTCCTACGAGCAGTACTTC.

CDR3 in DNA: TGTGCCAGCAGTTTAAGCCTTCAGCCCCAGCATTTT. Translated: CASSLSLQPQHF. This rearrangement joins TRBV28 to TRBJ1-5; D remains ambiguous. The CDR3 runs to 12 residues. Germline CDR1 and CDR2: MDHEN and SYDVKM. V gave up 2 bases and J gave up 6 bases, with 5 bases separating them.

This chain connects TRBV2 to TRBJ2-5; 9 positions agree with TRBD1. The CDR3 length is 13 residues. Germline CDR1 reads SNHLY; CDR2 reads FYNNEI. After removal of 4 bases from V and 7 bases from J, the junction contained 4 bases not matched to a gene. CDR3 coding DNA: TGTGCCAGCAGTGGGACAGGGGAAGGGACCCAGTACTTC. This sequence encodes CASSGTGEGTQYF. Together with reference TRBV2 and TRBJ2-5, the CDR3 gives the full variable domain: EPEVTQTPSHQVTQMGQEVILRCVPISNHLYFYWYRQILGQKVEFLVSFYNNEISEKSEIFDDQFSVERPDGSNFTLKIRSTKLEDSAMYFCASSGTGEGTQYFGPGTRLLVL.

This chain uses TRBV20-1 with TRBJ1-2; no clear D. CDR1 and CDR2 from the germline V gene are DFQATT and SNEGSKA (reference sequence). V lost 3 bases to trimming and J lost 8 bases, with 19 bases between them. CDR3 length equals 14 residues. As DNA, the CDR3 is TGCAGTGCTAGTAGGCGGAAGGACTATGGGGGCTACACCTTC. The encoded protein is CSASRRKDYGGYTF.

The chain has TRBV14 and TRBJ2-7, with D possibly TRBD2 on 5 matching bases. The CDR3 contains 13 residues. Germline CDR1 and CDR2: SGHDN and FVKESK. V was clipped by 2 bases and J by 7 bases, with 12 bases between them. CDR3: CASSQPLSGEQYF. CDR3 DNA sequence: TGTGCCAGCAGCCAACCACTTTCGGGGGAGCAGTACTTC.

The V gene is TRBV28, the J gene TRBJ2-5; no clear D gene. With 5 bases removed from V and 5 bases from J, the gap between germline ends came to 18 bases. The length of the CDR3 is 15 residues. CDR1 is MDHEN, CDR2 SYDVKM, per germline. CDR3 DNA sequence: TGTGCCAGCAGTACTACCGCTGGCCCCCCGGAGACCCAGTACTTC. Translation gives CASSTTAGPPETQYF.

The genes are TRBV5-1 and TRBJ1-4; TRBD1 agrees at 9 bases. The CDR3 totals 19 residues. Per the germline V gene, CDR1 is SGHRS and CDR2 is YFSETQ. V was pared by 3 bases and J by 2 bases, with 14 bases of the junction left unmatched. The chain's CDR3 is CASSSPPGQGRMTNEKLFF. The CDR3 DNA is TGCGCCAGCAGCTCTCCACCGGGACAGGGAAGGATGACTAATGAAAAACTGTTTTTT. Complete variable domain (other parts from reference TRBV5-1 and TRBJ1-4): KAGVTQTPRYLIKTRGQQVTLSCSPISGHRSVSWYQQTPGQGLQFLFEYFSETQRNKGNFPGRFSGRQFSNSRSEMNVSTLELGDSALYLCASSSPPGQGRMTNEKLFFGSGTQLSVL.